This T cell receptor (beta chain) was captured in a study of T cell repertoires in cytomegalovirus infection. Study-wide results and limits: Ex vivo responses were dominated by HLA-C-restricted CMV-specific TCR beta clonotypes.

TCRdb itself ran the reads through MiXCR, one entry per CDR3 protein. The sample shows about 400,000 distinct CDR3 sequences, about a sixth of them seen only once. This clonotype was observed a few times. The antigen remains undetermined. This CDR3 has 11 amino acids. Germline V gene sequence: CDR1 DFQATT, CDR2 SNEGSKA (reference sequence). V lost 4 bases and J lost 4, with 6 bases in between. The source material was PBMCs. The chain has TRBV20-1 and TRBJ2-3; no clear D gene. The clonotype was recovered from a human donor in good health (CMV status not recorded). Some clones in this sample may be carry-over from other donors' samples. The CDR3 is CSANLADTQYF. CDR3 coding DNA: TGCAGTGCTAACTTAGCAGATACGCAGTATTTT.